This T cell receptor beta chain was identified during a study of CD8+CD57+ T cells in acquired aplastic anemia. Overall study findings and caveats: CD8+CD57+ cells from patients were less diverse than total CD4+ and CD8+ pools.

This clonotype has only a few counts. Its antigen is undetermined. Patients sequenced had flow cytometry evidence of CD8+CD57+ cell expansion. The germline CDR1 and CDR2 sequences are MGHRA and YSYEKL. The length of the CDR3 is 17 residues. V shed 0 bases and J shed 3 bases, with 16 bases lying between them. Genomic DNA, serving as template, underwent TCR beta VDJ and CDR3 profiling. TCRdb reanalysed the reads using MiXCR and keeps one entry per CDR3 protein. The data contain roughly 16,000 distinct CDR3 sequences, about 40% of them seen just once; the ten biggest clones take up around 86%. The chain is built from TRBV4-1 and TRBJ2-3; the D gene is possibly TRBD2 (6 bases). The specimen was CD8+CD57+ T cells sorted from PBMCs. The subset: bead-enriched CD8+CD57+ effector memory T cells from SAA patients. This receptor was identified in a human donor with aplastic anemia. The CDR3 sequence is CASSQEPGLSTTDTQYF. CDR3 DNA sequence: TGCGCCAGCAGCCAAGAGCCGGGACTTTCAACAACAGATACGCAGTATTTT.